These T cell receptor beta chains were read from a single sample in a study of beta chain features in type 1 diabetes. Data came from immunoSEQ multiplex PCR; TCRdb stores just in-frame clones and leaves some out. The sample includes 120,000 to 150,000 clones, about 7% seen only once; the top ten take 1.3% to 1.5%. Sequenced input: central memory CD4+ T cells from blood. The source of these receptors is a woman younger than 45 in good health. Each CDR3 is given with its conserved first and last residue. The D gene is left open where the match is weak. Clone size appears in some rows only: once, few, many, or a class for an expanded clone.

size: NA
J: TRBJ2-1
V: TRBV6-6
D: TRBD1
CDR3: CASSDDRGPYNEQFF
DNA: TGTGCCAGCAGTGATGACAGGGGACCCTACAATGAGCAGTTCTTC

size: NA
J: TRBJ2-3
V: TRBV29-1
D: TRBD2
CDR3: CSPALAGAGSDTQYF
DNA: TGCAGCCCAGCTTTAGCGGGAGCTGGCTCAGATACGCAGTATTTT

size: few
J: TRBJ2-7
V: TRBV11-2
D: TRBD1
CDR3: CASSGDRGSHSYEQYF
DNA: TGTGCCAGCAGCGGTGACAGGGGGTCCCACTCCTACGAGCAGTACTTC

size: many
J: TRBJ2-1
V: TRBV4-3
D: NA
CDR3: CASSQEGQGTDEQFF
DNA: TGCGCCAGCAGCCAAGAGGGGCAGGGGACGGATGAGCAGTTCTTC

size: few
J: TRBJ1-3
V: TRBV27
D: NA
CDR3: CASSLHPGNTIYF
DNA: TGTGCCAGCAGTTTACATCCTGGAAACACCATATATTTT

size: NA
J: TRBJ2-7
V: TRBV4-2
D: TRBD1
CDR3: CASSQGQGLSYEQYF
DNA: TGTGCCAGCAGCCAGGGACAGGGGCTCTCCTACGAGCAGTACTTC

size: few
J: TRBJ2-7
V: TRBV6-5
D: TRBD2
CDR3: CASSSSGRGAYEQYF
DNA: TGTGCCAGCAGTTCAAGCGGGAGGGGGGCCTACGAGCAGTACTTC

size: few
J: TRBJ2-3
V: TRBV11-2
D: TRBD2
CDR3: CASSLNSGRGSDTQYF
DNA: TGTGCCAGCAGCTTAAATAGCGGGAGAGGCTCAGATACGCAGTATTTT

size: many
J: TRBJ1-1
V: TRBV29-1
D: TRBD1
CDR3: CSVQATDRAEAFF
DNA: TGCAGCGTCCAAGCGACGGACAGGGCTGAAGCTTTCTTT

size: many
J: TRBJ2-7
V: TRBV9
D: NA
CDR3: CASSVGPGTAYEQYF
DNA: TGTGCCAGCAGCGTAGGTCCGGGAACTGCCTACGAGCAGTACTTC

size: few
J: TRBJ2-7
V: TRBV27
D: TRBD1
CDR3: CASRATRDSSYEQYF
DNA: TGTGCCAGCAGAGCGACTCGGGACAGCTCCTACGAGCAGTACTTC

size: few
J: TRBJ2-1
V: TRBV9
D: TRBD2
CDR3: CASSPGTSGINEQFF
DNA: TGTGCCAGCAGCCCCGGGACTAGCGGGATCAATGAGCAGTTCTTC

size: few
J: TRBJ2-5
V: TRBV5-4
D: NA
CDR3: CASSLVQKEETQYF
DNA: TGTGCCAGCAGCTTGGTCCAGAAAGAAGAGACCCAGTACTTC

size: many
J: TRBJ2-1
V: TRBV19
D: NA
CDR3: CASNGRSYNEQFF
DNA: TGTGCCAGTAATGGGAGGTCCTACAATGAGCAGTTCTTC

size: many
J: TRBJ2-7
V: TRBV14
D: NA
CDR3: CASSQDSLYEQYF
DNA: TGTGCCAGCAGCCAAGACTCCCTATACGAGCAGTACTTC

size: NA
J: TRBJ2-1
V: TRBV7-8
D: TRBD2
CDR3: CASRAGGTYNEQFF
DNA: TGTGCCAGCCGAGCGGGAGGGACTTACAATGAGCAGTTCTTC

size: few
J: TRBJ2-3
V: TRBV15
D: TRBD1
CDR3: CATTKGASVVSTDTQYF
DNA: TGTGCCACCACCAAGGGGGCGTCGGTAGTGAGCACAGATACGCAGTATTTT

size: NA
J: TRBJ1-2
V: TRBV15
D: NA
CDR3: CATSRDLSGTNGYTF
DNA: TGTGCCACCAGCAGAGATTTGTCAGGGACTAATGGCTACACCTTC

size: NA
J: TRBJ2-7
V: TRBV9
D: TRBD2
CDR3: CASSPSSGWAGEQYF
DNA: TGTGCCAGCAGCCCATCTAGCGGTTGGGCGGGGGAGCAGTACTTC

size: NA
J: TRBJ2-1
V: TRBV2
D: TRBD2
CDR3: CASSGKAGLNNEQFF
DNA: TGTGCCAGCAGTGGAAAAGCGGGACTCAACAATGAGCAGTTCTTC

size: few
J: TRBJ1-2
V: TRBV5-1
D: TRBD1
CDR3: CASSLTGTADNYGYTF
DNA: TGCGCCAGCAGCTTGACCGGGACAGCGGACAACTATGGCTACACCTTC

size: many
J: TRBJ2-5
V: TRBV19
D: NA
CDR3: CASSATDMGYQETQYF
DNA: TGTGCCAGTAGTGCCACCGACATGGGCTATCAAGAGACCCAGTACTTC

size: NA
J: TRBJ2-5
V: TRBV18
D: TRBD2
CDR3: CASSPPRLAGVETQYF
DNA: TGTGCCAGCTCACCACCGCGACTAGCGGGAGTCGAGACCCAGTACTTC

size: NA
J: TRBJ2-1
V: TRBV7-2
D: NA
CDR3: CASSLDASSYNEQFF
DNA: TGTGCCAGCAGCTTAGACGCTAGTTCCTACAATGAGCAGTTCTTC

size: few
J: TRBJ2-3
V: TRBV7-8
D: TRBD1
CDR3: CASSSYRGQTDTQYF
DNA: TGTGCCAGCAGCTCGTACAGGGGGCAGACAGATACGCAGTATTTT

size: NA
J: TRBJ1-1
V: TRBV30
D: TRBD1
CDR3: CAWGQGIRTEAFF
DNA: TGTGCCTGGGGACAGGGAATACGTACTGAAGCTTTCTTT

size: NA
J: TRBJ2-3
V: TRBV11-2
D: TRBD2
CDR3: CASSLGTSGSLTDTQYF
DNA: TGTGCCAGCAGCTTAGGGACTAGCGGGAGTTTGACAGATACGCAGTATTTT

size: few
J: TRBJ1-1
V: TRBV10-3
D: TRBD1
CDR3: CASGTGTYTEAFF
DNA: TGTGCCAGCGGGACAGGGACATACACTGAAGCTTTCTTT

size: few
J: TRBJ2-7
V: TRBV10-3
D: NA
CDR3: CAISDYSRGETYEQYF
DNA: TGTGCCATCAGTGATTATAGCCGGGGAGAGACCTACGAGCAGTACTTC

size: few
J: TRBJ2-2
V: TRBV11-3
D: TRBD1
CDR3: CASSHPGQHTGELFF
DNA: TGTGCCAGCAGTCATCCGGGACAGCACACCGGGGAGCTGTTTTTT

size: NA
J: TRBJ2-1
V: TRBV19
D: NA
CDR3: CASGTFETSEQFF
DNA: TGTGCCAGTGGGACTTTCGAAACCAGTGAGCAGTTCTTC

size: NA
J: TRBJ2-5
V: TRBV4-3
D: TRBD2
CDR3: CASSQSLAETQETQYF
DNA: TGCGCCAGCAGCCAATCACTAGCGGAAACTCAAGAGACCCAGTACTTC

size: many
J: TRBJ1-1
V: TRBV18
D: TRBD1
CDR3: CASSLTQGDTEAFF
DNA: TGTGCCAGCTCACTCACACAGGGGGACACTGAAGCTTTCTTT

size: NA
J: TRBJ2-1
V: TRBV7-9
D: TRBD1
CDR3: CASSPGQGARNEQFF
DNA: TGTGCCAGCAGCCCGGGACAGGGGGCTAGGAATGAGCAGTTCTTC

size: NA
J: TRBJ1-5
V: TRBV18
D: NA
CDR3: CASSPKGVEGNQPQHF
DNA: TGTGCCAGCTCACCAAAAGGGGTGGAAGGCAATCAGCCCCAGCATTTT

size: NA
J: TRBJ1-2
V: TRBV7-9
D: NA
CDR3: CASSPPGVAAQHYGYTF
DNA: TGTGCCAGCAGCCCGCCCGGGGTGGCGGCGCAACACTATGGCTACACCTTC

size: few
J: TRBJ2-3
V: TRBV19
D: NA
CDR3: CASSDRRSTDTQYF
DNA: TGTGCCAGTAGCGATCGGAGGAGCACAGATACGCAGTATTTT

size: few
J: TRBJ2-7
V: TRBV6-5
D: TRBD2
CDR3: CASSYATGRAREQYF
DNA: TGTGCCAGCAGTTACGCCACGGGGAGGGCGCGCGAGCAGTACTTC

size: many
J: TRBJ2-2
V: TRBV4-3
D: TRBD1
CDR3: CASSWGQGTGELFF
DNA: TGCGCCAGCAGCTGGGGACAGGGCACCGGGGAGCTGTTTTTT

size: NA
J: TRBJ1-2
V: TRBV19
D: NA
CDR3: CASSTGEGRGYTF
DNA: TGTGCCAGTAGTACCGGGGAGGGCCGTGGCTACACCTTC

size: few
J: TRBJ1-5
V: TRBV18
D: NA
CDR3: CASSQGGDQPQHF
DNA: TGTGCCAGCTCACAAGGGGGAGATCAGCCCCAGCATTTT

size: few
J: TRBJ2-7
V: TRBV30
D: TRBD1
CDR3: CAWSPGGQGARRYF
DNA: TGTGCCTGGAGCCCTGGGGGACAGGGGGCGCGGAGATACTTC

size: NA
J: TRBJ2-5
V: TRBV30
D: NA
CDR3: CAWSGIGPTQYF
DNA: TGTGCCTGGAGTGGGATTGGGCCTACCCAGTACTTC

size: few
J: TRBJ2-5
V: TRBV6-5
D: NA
CDR3: CAIAEADLGETQYF
DNA: TGTGCCATCGCCGAAGCGGACTTGGGGGAGACCCAGTACTTC

size: NA
J: TRBJ1-2
V: TRBV29-1
D: TRBD1
CDR3: CSVEEMDRKTIGYTF
DNA: TGCAGCGTTGAAGAGATGGACAGGAAAACTATAGGCTACACCTTC

size: NA
J: TRBJ1-1
V: TRBV28
D: NA
CDR3: CASNPIRGTEAFF
DNA: TGTGCCAGCAATCCAATTAGGGGCACTGAAGCTTTCTTT

size: NA
J: TRBJ2-5
V: TRBV5-4
D: NA
CDR3: CASSLGGTFLRETQYF
DNA: TGTGCCAGCAGCTTGGGGGGGACTTTTCTGAGGGAGACCCAGTACTTC

size: few
J: TRBJ1-4
V: TRBV30
D: NA
CDR3: CAWNGNEGKLFF
DNA: TGTGCCTGGAACGGGAATGAGGGAAAACTGTTTTTT

size: many
J: TRBJ2-1
V: TRBV29-1
D: TRBD2
CDR3: CSVDGLAAISYNEQFF
DNA: TGCAGCGTTGATGGCCTAGCGGCAATCTCCTACAATGAGCAGTTCTTC